This T cell receptor (beta chain) stems from a study of memory CD4+ T cells and cytomegalovirus serostatus. Study context: This sample comes from healthy Belgian adults, 8 to 10 CMV seropositive, some 22 seronegative.

Single viable CD3+CD4+CD8-CD45RO+ cells were sorted as the memory CD4+ T cells. After thawing, CD4+ T cells were positively selected. The V and J ends lost 0 bases and 1 base respectively, with 6 bases between them. Germline CDR1 is MNHNY and CDR2 is SVGAGI (reference sequence). The CDR3 covers 14 residues. The assay was immunoSEQ multiplex PCR, and TCRdb's table has in-frame clones only and misses some. Of about 41,000 clones in the sample, about four fifths were seen once. The sequence derives from an adult in good health and CMV-seronegative. The material sequenced was memory CD4+ T cells from blood. The chain recombines TRBV6-6 with TRBJ2-5; TRBD1 might be the D (5 bases). The CDR3 sequence is CASSYSTAQETQYF. The CDR3 DNA sequence: TGTGCCAGCAGTTACTCGACAGCCCAAGAGACCCAGTACTTC.